This T cell receptor beta chain comes out of a study of vaccination and CD4 T cells after COVID-19. The study, taken as a whole, reports: It was observed that, in convalescent patients, a median 86.3% of reactive clones arose only post-vaccination.

The treatment here: approximately 11-day PBMC culture with coronavirus spike peptide pools or control peptides (ViraFEST assay). CD4+ T cells that had been cultured provided DNA sequenced with the Oncomine TCR Beta short-read assay. Each CDR3 protein is one row after TCRdb ran MiXCR on the PCR reads. The profile shows about 4,600 distinct CDR3 sequences, around 43% of them singletons. Germline V lookup: CDR1 SGHAT, CDR2 FQNNGV. There are 15 residues in the CDR3. V was pared by 3 bases and J by 8 bases, with 19 bases between. This clonotype was seen just once. Its specificity is unknown. This rearrangement joins TRBV11-2 to TRBJ1-2; D is possibly TRBD1 (6 bases). Sequenced input: CD4+ T cells from blood, cultured in vitro. The sequence was obtained from a human donor who had recovered from COVID-19. The CDR3 loop is CASSFRVQGSFGYTF. CDR3 DNA: TGTGCCAGCAGCTTTCGGGTACAGGGCTCGTTCGGCTACACCTTC.